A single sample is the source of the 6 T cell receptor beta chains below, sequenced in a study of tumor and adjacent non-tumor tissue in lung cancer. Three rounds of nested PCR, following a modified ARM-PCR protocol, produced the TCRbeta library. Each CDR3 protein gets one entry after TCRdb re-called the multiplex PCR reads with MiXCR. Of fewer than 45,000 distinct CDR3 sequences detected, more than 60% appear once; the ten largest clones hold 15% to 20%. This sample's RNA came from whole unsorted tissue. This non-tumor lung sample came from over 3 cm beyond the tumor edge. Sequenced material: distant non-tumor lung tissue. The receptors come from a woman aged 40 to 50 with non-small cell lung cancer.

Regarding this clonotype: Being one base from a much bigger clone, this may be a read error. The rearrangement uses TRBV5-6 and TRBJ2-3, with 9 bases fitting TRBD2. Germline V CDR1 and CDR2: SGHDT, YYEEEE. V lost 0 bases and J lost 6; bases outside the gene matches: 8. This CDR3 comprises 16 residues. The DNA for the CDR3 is TGTGCCAGCAGCTTGGAACGCGGGGGGGCCGGGGATACGCAGTATTTT. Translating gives CASSLERGGAGDTQYF.

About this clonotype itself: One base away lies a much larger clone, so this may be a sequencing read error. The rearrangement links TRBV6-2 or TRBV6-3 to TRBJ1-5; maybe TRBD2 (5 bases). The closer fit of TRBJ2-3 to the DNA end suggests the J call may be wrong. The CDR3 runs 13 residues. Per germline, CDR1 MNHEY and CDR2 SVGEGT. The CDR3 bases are TGTGCCAGCAGTTCGTGGGAGAGGCAGCCCCAGTATTTT. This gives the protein CASSSWERQPQYF.

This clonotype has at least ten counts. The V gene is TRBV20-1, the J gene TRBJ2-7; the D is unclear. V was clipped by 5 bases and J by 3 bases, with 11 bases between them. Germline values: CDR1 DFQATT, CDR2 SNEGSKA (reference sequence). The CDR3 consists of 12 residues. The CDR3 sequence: CSAQLAHYEQYF. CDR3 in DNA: TGCAGTGCTCAACTGGCCCACTACGAGCAGTACTTC.

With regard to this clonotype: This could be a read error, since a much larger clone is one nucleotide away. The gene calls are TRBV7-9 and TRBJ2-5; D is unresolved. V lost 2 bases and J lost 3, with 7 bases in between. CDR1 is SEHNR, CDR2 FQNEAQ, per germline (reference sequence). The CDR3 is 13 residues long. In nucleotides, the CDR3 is TGTGCCAGCAGCTTAACGTCGGAAGAGACCCAGTACTTC. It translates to CASSLTSEETQYF. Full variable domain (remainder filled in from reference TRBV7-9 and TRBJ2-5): DTGVSQNPRHKITKRGQNVTFRCDPISEHNRLYWYRQTLGQGPEFLTYFQNEAQLEKSRLLSDRFSAERPKGSFSTLEIQRTEQGDSAMYLCASSLTSEETQYFGPGTRLLVL.

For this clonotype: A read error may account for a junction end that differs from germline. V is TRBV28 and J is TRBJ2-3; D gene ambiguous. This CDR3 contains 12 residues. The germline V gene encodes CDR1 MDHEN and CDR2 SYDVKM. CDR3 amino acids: CANSLGWDTQYF. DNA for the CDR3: TGTGCCAACAGTTTAGGGTGGGATACGCAGTATTTT. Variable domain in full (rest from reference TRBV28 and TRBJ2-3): DVKVTQSSRYLVKRTGEKVFLECVQDMDHENMFWYRQDPGLGLRLIYFSYDVKMKEKGDIPEGYSVSREKKERFSLILESASTNQTSMYLCANSLGWDTQYFGPGTRLTVL.

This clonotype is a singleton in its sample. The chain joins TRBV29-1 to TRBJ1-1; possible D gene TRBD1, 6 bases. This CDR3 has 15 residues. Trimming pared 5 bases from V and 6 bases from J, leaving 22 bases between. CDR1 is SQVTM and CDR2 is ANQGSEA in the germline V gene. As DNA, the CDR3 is TGCAGCGTTCGGAATAGGGGGGCGCGGGGCGCTGAAGCTTTCTTT. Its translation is CSVRNRGARGAEAFF.